This TCR beta chain was sequenced during a study of Ad26.COV2.S vaccination and SARS-CoV-2 variants. Study details: The donor was enrolled in the Ad26.COV2.S arm of the COV1001 trial. Participants got Ad26.COV2.S intramuscularly, once or twice 56 days apart.

Assay used: immunoSEQ multiplex PCR; TCRdb lists only in-frame clones, some missing. The data contain hundreds of thousands of clones, about nine tenths of them singletons. Treatment specified: some 19 received Ad26.COV2.S at low or high dose, single or two shots; roughly five received placebo; per-sample allocation not given. Collection of samples fell on day 63 after the first vaccine or placebo injection. The sequence derives from a person aged 18-60 years who received the Ad26.COV2.S COVID-19 vaccine or a placebo. Sequenced material: peripheral blood, taken in a trial of Ad26.COV2.S vaccine versus placebo.

The CDR3 nucleotides are TGCAGCGCCAGAGCGGGGGGCGGACATGAGCAGTTCTTC. Amino acid sequence: CSARAGGGHEQFF. The V and J genes are TRBV29-1 and TRBJ2-1; 9 nucleotides agree with TRBD2. The CDR3 contains 13 residues. V was pared by 7 bases and J by 8 bases, with 9 bases of the junction left unmatched. CDR1 and CDR2 from the germline V gene are SQVTM and ANQGSEA.